This TCR beta chain appears in the sequencing data of a study of blood T cells in healthy people across ages. PCR was performed a second time for about 7 to 12 cycles using a sample-barcoded 5' primer and a J-beta primer mix. MiXCR, applied by TCRdb to the 5' RACE reads, yields one record per CDR3 protein. The sample yields more than 900,000 distinct CDR3 sequences, almost 30% seen once. Overall study results and limits: Per million T cells, TCR beta diversity dropped about linearly as age rose.

Per the germline V gene, CDR1 is SEHNR and CDR2 is FQNEAQ (reference sequence). The CDR3 runs to 12 residues. As concerns this clonotype: Its antigen remains unidentified.

These data were likewise used in another study, on T cells of mothers and their children.

The chain links TRBV7-9 to TRBJ2-1; 7 bases agree with TRBD2. The DNA end is more similar to TRBJ2-7, so the J call may be wrong. Sequencing input: blood. This receptor was taken from a woman in her 40s in good health. CDR3 sequence reads: CASSGLGTEQYF. As DNA, the CDR3 is TGTGCCAGCAGCGGACTAGGTACCGAGCAGTACTTC.